These T cell receptor beta chains were read from a single sample in a study of T cell responses to AZD1222 COVID-19 vaccine. Using immunoSEQ multiplex PCR, the repertoire was profiled, and TCRdb retains in-frame clones only, with some absent. The sample includes about 130,000 clones, about nine tenths of them seen just once. Sequences were derived from peripheral blood, sampled 28 days after the second AZD1222 dose. The receptor set was obtained from an adult who received the AZD1222 COVID-19 vaccine. Both conserved end residues are part of each CDR3. D genes are given only for firm matches. Clone size appears in some rows only: once, few, many, or a class for an expanded clone.

d_call clone_size j_call cdr3_length v_call cdr3_aa cdr3_nt
NA NA TRBJ2-1 12 TRBV24-1 CATGDKLNEQFF TGTGCCACCGGGGACAAACTCAATGAGCAGTTCTTC
NA NA TRBJ1-3 16 TRBV28 CASYSGPIFSGNTIYF TGTGCCAGTTACTCCGGGCCCATATTCTCTGGAAACACCATATATTTT
NA NA TRBJ1-4 13 TRBV27 CASSVSTNEKLFF TGTGCCAGCAGTGTCTCAACTAATGAAAAACTGTTTTTT
NA NA TRBJ1-1 13 TRBV27 CASSPRTLTEAFF TGTGCCAGCAGTCCGCGGACGCTGACTGAAGCTTTCTTT
NA NA TRBJ2-3 14 TRBV18 CASSVRTGTDTQYF TGTGCCAGCTCAGTCAGGACGGGCACAGATACGCAGTATTTT
NA NA TRBJ2-5 16 TRBV5-6 CASSLVQGSARQTQYF TGTGCCAGCAGCTTGGTTCAGGGCTCGGCCCGTCAAACCCAGTACTTC
TRBD1 NA TRBJ2-7 14 TRBV7-9 CASRTGGPLYEQYF TGTGCCAGCAGGACAGGGGGCCCCCTCTACGAGCAGTACTTC
NA NA TRBJ2-7 16 TRBV11-3 CASSSPNLLGVYEQYF TGTGCCAGCAGCTCCCCGAACCTCCTTGGGGTTTACGAGCAGTACTTC
NA NA TRBJ2-1 14 TRBV27 CASSWVSSYNEQFF TGTGCCAGCAGTTGGGTGAGCTCCTACAATGAGCAGTTCTTC
TRBD2 NA TRBJ2-3 16 TRBV5-6 CASSPLAGGNTDTQYF TGTGCCAGCAGCCCTCTAGCGGGAGGCAACACAGATACGCAGTATTTT
NA NA TRBJ2-1 17 TRBV7-9 CASSLRGARTTYNEQFF TGTGCCAGCAGCCTACGAGGAGCGCGCACCACCTACAATGAGCAGTTCTTC
TRBD1 NA TRBJ1-1 16 TRBV5-1 CASSLARQGMNTEAFF TGCGCCAGCAGCTTGGCCCGACAGGGGATGAACACTGAAGCTTTCTTT
NA NA TRBJ2-5 16 TRBV11-1 CASSPSFGGALETQYF TGTGCCAGCAGCCCGAGTTTCGGAGGGGCCCTGGAGACCCAGTACTTC
TRBD1 NA TRBJ2-5 16 TRBV19 CASSIGFETGQETQYF TGTGCCAGTAGTATAGGTTTCGAGACAGGGCAAGAGACCCAGTACTTC
NA NA TRBJ2-7 15 TRBV28 CASSLLDTYSYEQYF TGTGCCAGCAGCCTATTGGACACGTACTCCTACGAGCAGTACTTC
NA once TRBJ2-7 14 TRBV5-6 CASSGDPLAREQYF TGTGCCAGCAGCGGGGACCCTTTGGCCAGGGAGCAGTACTTC
NA NA TRBJ2-7 14 TRBV2 CASSYTGFSYEQYF TGTGCCAGCAGTTATACGGGGTTCTCCTACGAGCAGTACTTC
NA NA TRBJ1-2 11 TRBV6-5 CASSAHWGYTF TGTGCCAGCAGCGCACATTGGGGCTACACCTTC
TRBD1 NA TRBJ1-6 15 TRBV28 CASSVRDRGDSPLHF TGTGCCAGCAGTGTCCGGGACAGGGGCGATTCACCCCTCCACTTT
TRBD1 NA TRBJ2-7 15 TRBV6-5 CASNEKGQLTYEQYF TGTGCCAGCAACGAAAAGGGACAGCTTACCTACGAGCAGTACTTC
NA NA TRBJ2-5 13 TRBV5-1 CASSRDAQGAQYF TGCGCCAGCAGCCGGGACGCACAAGGGGCCCAGTACTTC
NA NA TRBJ2-1 12 TRBV7-9 CASSFSGNEQFF TGTGCCAGCAGCTTTTCCGGCAATGAGCAGTTCTTC
NA NA TRBJ1-2 16 TRBV28 CASSSPRDGGIYGYTF TGTGCCAGCAGTTCCCCTCGGGACGGGGGGATTTATGGCTACACCTTC
NA NA TRBJ2-3 17 TRBV9 CASSVGWAGTATDTQYF TGTGCCAGCAGCGTCGGATGGGCCGGGACGGCCACAGATACGCAGTATTTT
NA NA TRBJ1-1 14 TRBV7-9 CASSLESGSTEAFF TGTGCCAGCAGCTTAGAATCAGGGAGCACTGAAGCTTTCTTT
TRBD2 NA TRBJ2-7 16 TRBV28 CASKLAGGPSAYEQYF TGTGCCAGCAAACTAGCGGGAGGGCCATCTGCCTACGAGCAGTACTTC
NA NA TRBJ1-6 16 TRBV5-1 CASSLIPGTANSPLHF TGCGCCAGCAGCTTGATACCTGGGACCGCAAATTCACCCCTCCACTTT
TRBD2 NA TRBJ2-7 16 TRBV4-2 CASSQVRASGTYEQYF TGTGCCAGCAGCCAAGTGCGGGCTAGCGGGACCTACGAGCAGTACTTC
NA NA TRBJ1-6 12 TRBV2 CARAENNSPLHF TGTGCCAGGGCAGAAAATAATTCACCCCTCCACTTT
NA NA TRBJ2-7 14 TRBV24-1 CATSPNTGTYEQYF TGTGCCACCAGTCCTAACACAGGAACCTACGAGCAGTACTTC
TRBD1 NA TRBJ2-7 17 TRBV2 CASSWTGRSGDSYEQYF TGTGCCAGCAGTTGGACAGGGCGATCCGGTGACTCCTACGAGCAGTACTTC
NA NA TRBJ2-2 14 TRBV2 CASSETPNTGELFF TGTGCCAGCAGTGAGACACCGAACACCGGGGAGCTGTTTTTT
NA NA TRBJ2-7 14 TRBV4-1 CASSQGLPPDEQYF TGCGCCAGCAGCCAGGGACTTCCGCCGGACGAGCAGTACTTC
NA NA TRBJ1-4 13 TRBV5-1 CASSPDGNEKLFF TGCGCCAGCAGCCCGGACGGGAATGAAAAACTGTTTTTT
TRBD2 NA TRBJ2-3 19 TRBV3-1/TRBV3-2 CASSQTSGRAGGNTDTQYF TGTGCCAGCAGCCAAACCAGCGGGAGGGCCGGGGGGAACACAGATACGCAGTATTTT
NA NA TRBJ2-3 13 TRBV5-1 CASSGSSTDTQYF TGCGCCAGCAGCGGATCAAGTACAGATACGCAGTATTTT
TRBD2 NA TRBJ2-5 15 TRBV19 CASSRGTSGRETQYF TGTGCCAGTAGTAGAGGGACTAGCGGGAGAGAGACCCAGTACTTC
NA NA TRBJ1-2 12 TRBV29-1 CSVEPKSYGYTF TGCAGCGTTGAACCCAAGAGCTATGGCTACACCTTC
NA NA TRBJ1-5 15 TRBV24-1 CATSDRGRGNQPQHF TGTGCCACCAGTGATCGGGGGCGCGGCAATCAGCCCCAGCATTTT
TRBD1 once TRBJ2-7 13 TRBV4-2 CASSQDPRGEQYF TGTGCCAGCAGCCAAGATCCCAGGGGGGAGCAGTACTTC
NA NA TRBJ2-2 16 TRBV7-8 CASSNSGRANTGELFF TGTGCCAGCAGCAACAGCGGACGTGCGAACACCGGGGAGCTGTTTTTT
NA few TRBJ1-4 13 TRBV21-1 CASSKDRVEKLFF TGTGCCAGCAGCAAAGACAGGGTCGAAAAACTGTTTTTT
TRBD1 NA TRBJ1-2 14 TRBV5-1 CASSFLTGDDGYTF TGCGCCAGCAGCTTCTTGACAGGGGATGATGGCTACACCTTC
NA NA TRBJ1-5 13 TRBV19 CASSPQRNQPQHF TGTGCCAGTAGTCCCCAGAGGAATCAGCCCCAGCATTTT
NA NA TRBJ2-5 14 TRBV5-1 CASSLASGQETQYF TGCGCCAGCAGCTTGGCCAGCGGCCAAGAGACCCAGTACTTC
NA NA TRBJ1-6 17 TRBV4-2 CASSQGSPGGYNSPLHF TGTGCCAGCAGCCAAGGGAGTCCCGGGGGTTATAATTCACCCCTCCACTTT
TRBD1 once TRBJ2-1 11 TRBV2 CASSDRDRQFF TGTGCCAGCAGTGACCGGGACAGGCAGTTCTTC